A single sample gave rise to the 18 T cell receptor beta chains below, sequenced in a study of CD4 T cells in relation to SARS-CoV-2 and coronaviruses. This table comes from immunoSEQ multiplex PCR, and its TCRdb copy is limited to in-frame clones, with some not included. The data hold tens of thousands of clones, with over 75% observed a single time. What was sequenced was memory CD4+ T cells from PBMCs. The receptors were gathered from an adult with COVID-19.

This rearrangement joins TRBV2 to TRBJ2-2, with D possibly TRBD1 on 6 matching bases. The germline V gene encodes CDR1 SNHLY and CDR2 FYNNEI. CDR3 length equals 15 residues. V lost 6 bases to trimming and J lost 5 bases, with 16 bases between them. CDR3 amino acids: CASSKDGGPTGELFF. CDR3 in DNA: TGTGCCAGCAGCAAAGATGGGGGCCCTACCGGGGAGCTGTTTTTT.

This clone was counted only a few times. V is TRBV11-3 and J is TRBJ2-2; D might be TRBD1 or TRBD2, each matching 5 bases. CDR3 size: 16 residues. Germline V CDR1 and CDR2: SGHNT, YENEEA. Between the trimmed V and J ends, which lost 4 bases and 2 bases, there was a span of 14 bases. CDR3 protein: CASSSPPGRNTGELFF. Written as DNA, the CDR3 is TGTGCCAGCAGCTCACCCCCGGGACGAAACACCGGGGAGCTGTTTTTT. The complete variable domain, with remaining parts taken from reference TRBV11-3 and TRBJ2-2, reads EAGVVQSPRYKIIEKKQPVAFWCNPISGHNTLYWYLQNLGQGPELLIRYENEEAVDDSQLPKDRFSAERLKGVDSTLKIQPAELGDSAVYLCASSSPPGRNTGELFFGEGSRLTVL.

The table lists this clone with a count of one. The rearrangement links TRBV24-1 to TRBJ2-7; the match to TRBD1 covers 9 bases. V dropped 4 bases and J dropped 4; count of bases not matched to a gene: 10. CDR1 and CDR2 from the germline V gene are KGHDR and SFDVKD. The CDR3 has 16 residues. This CDR3 reads CATSESERTGDYEQYF. In DNA form, the CDR3 reads TGTGCCACCAGTGAATCCGAGCGGACAGGGGATTACGAGCAGTACTTC.

The table lists this clone with a few counts. J is TRBJ1-5 and V is TRBV18; D is possibly TRBD1 (6 bases). This CDR3 contains 15 residues. CDR1 is KGHSH, CDR2 LQKENI, per germline. The V end lost 2 bases, the J end lost 2 bases, and 10 bases lay between the germline ends. The CDR3: CASSPDPGGNQPQHF. DNA of the CDR3: TGTGCCAGCTCACCAGACCCAGGGGGCAATCAGCCCCAGCATTTT.

The rearrangement links TRBV28 to TRBJ1-3, with D possibly TRBD1 on 6 matching bases. V was pared by 3 bases and J by 2 bases, with 8 bases between. CDR1 and CDR2 (germline): MDHEN, SYDVKM. The CDR3 spans 14 residues. Here the CDR3 DNA reads TGTGCCAGCAGTTTCAGGGGAACTGGAAACACCATATATTTT. Protein: CASSFRGTGNTIYF. Based on the CDR3 plus reference TRBV28 and TRBJ1-3, the full variable domain is DVKVTQSSRYLVKRTGEKVFLECVQDMDHENMFWYRQDPGLGLRLIYFSYDVKMKEKGDIPEGYSVSREKKERFSLILESASTNQTSMYLCASSFRGTGNTIYFGEGSWLTVV.

This clone was recorded once. The chain uses TRBV6-5 and TRBJ1-5; D gene ambiguous. With 2 bases removed from V and 4 bases from J, the gap between germline ends came to 6 bases. Germline V gene data show CDR1 as MNHEY and CDR2 as SVGAGI. This CDR3 spans 13 amino acids. The CDR3 spells CASSYGRNQPQHF. CDR3 in DNA: TGTGCCAGCAGTTACGGAAGGAATCAGCCCCAGCATTTT.

The chain is built from TRBV10-2 and TRBJ2-5, with 7 positions matching TRBD2. Germline V lookup: CDR1 WSHSY, CDR2 SAAADI. J lost 1 base, V lost 6 bases, and 2 bases had no gene match. CDR3 length: 13 residues. The CDR3 sequence is CASSERGQETQYF. For the CDR3, the DNA is TGCGCCAGCAGCGAGCGGGGCCAAGAGACCCAGTACTTC.

This chain joins TRBV6-5 and TRBJ1-1; D is undetermined. Germline V gene data show CDR1 as MNHEY and CDR2 as SVGAGI. This CDR3 is built from 13 residues. V lost 6 bases and J 4 bases, leaving 12 bases between the germline ends. CDR3 residues: CASRRPGTTEAFF. The CDR3 region has the DNA TGTGCCAGCAGACGCCCGGGTACCACTGAAGCTTTCTTT.

This clone was observed a few times. This rearrangement joins TRBV4-1 to TRBJ1-2, with no clear D. V was clipped by 0 bases and J by 2 bases, with 16 bases between them. Germline CDR1 is MGHRA and CDR2 is YSYEKL. The CDR3 sequence is 17 residues long. CDR3 sequence reads: CASSQDTDTGRNYGYTF. CDR3 nucleotides: TGCGCCAGCAGCCAAGATACAGACACCGGGAGGAACTATGGCTACACCTTC.

The chain employs TRBV11-3 and TRBJ2-2, with a possible D match to TRBD2 (6 bases). CDR1 is SGHNT, CDR2 YENEEA, per germline. Trimming removed 5 bases from V and 4 bases from J, with 17 bases in between. The CDR3 extends over 16 amino acids. The CDR3 coding sequence is TGTGCCAGCAGCAAAGGGCCGCCGGGGGTCACCGGGGAGCTGTTTTTT. This codes for CASSKGPPGVTGELFF.

The chain is built from TRBV5-4 and TRBJ2-3; D unclear. V was clipped by 1 base and J by 2 bases, with 5 bases between them. Germline lookup yields CDR1 SGHNT and CDR2 YYREEE (reference sequence). The CDR3 has 13 amino acids. This chain's CDR3 is CASSLPTTDTQYF. DNA of the CDR3: TGTGCCAGCAGCTTGCCAACCACAGATACGCAGTATTTT.

This clone is large by share. This chain connects TRBV11-3 to TRBJ2-7; no clear D gene. Trimming removed 5 bases at V and 0 bases at J, with 14 bases between. The CDR3 contains 15 residues. Per germline, CDR1 SGHNT and CDR2 YENEEA. The CDR3 reads CASSKGASSSYEQYF. DNA for the CDR3: TGTGCCAGCAGCAAAGGAGCGTCAAGCTCCTACGAGCAGTACTTC. The variable domain in full, completed from reference TRBV11-3 and TRBJ2-7, reads EAGVVQSPRYKIIEKKQPVAFWCNPISGHNTLYWYLQNLGQGPELLIRYENEEAVDDSQLPKDRFSAERLKGVDSTLKIQPAELGDSAVYLCASSKGASSSYEQYFGPGTRLTVT.

The genes are TRBV12-3 or TRBV12-4 and TRBJ1-6; TRBD1 might be the D (6 bases). This CDR3 comprises 13 residues. V shed 3 bases and J shed 10 bases, with 10 bases lying between them. The CDR3, as DNA: TGTGCCAGCAGTTTGGGGGGGCGATCACCCCTCCACTTT. This sequence encodes CASSLGGRSPLHF.

The chain uses TRBV27 and TRBJ2-3; 8 nucleotides align to TRBD2. J lost 8 bases, V lost 6 bases, and 7 bases had no gene match. Germline CDR1 and CDR2: MNHEY and SMNVEV (reference sequence). The CDR3 loop spans 13 amino acids. CDR3 sequence (DNA): TGTGCCAGCAGGACGCGGGGGGCGGGTACGCAGTATTTT. Translating gives CASRTRGAGTQYF.

This clone was observed once. V usage is TRBV11-2 and J usage is TRBJ1-3; TRBD1 agrees at 9 bases. Losses at the gene ends were 0 bases for V and 4 bases for J; bases not matched to a gene: 1. CDR1 and CDR2 (germline): SGHAT, FQNNGV. This CDR3 has 15 amino acids. This chain's CDR3 is CASSLEDRGGNTIYF. The DNA for the CDR3 is TGTGCCAGCAGCTTAGAGGACAGGGGAGGAAACACCATATATTTT.

This chain uses TRBV3-1 (or the pseudogene TRBV3-2) with TRBJ2-5; TRBD1 matches 9 bases. The CDR3 contains 15 residues. Germline trimming cut 4 bases from V and 1 base from J; bases unmatched to any gene: 4. Germline V CDR1 and CDR2: LGHDT, YNNKEL (reference sequence). The CDR3 DNA reads as TGTGCCAGCAGCCTTAGGACAGGGGTCCAAGAGACCCAGTACTTC. This sequence encodes CASSLRTGVQETQYF.

The DNA for the CDR3 is TGCGCCAGCATTAGGTCGATAGGGAGGAAGGGGGGCCCGAGCTCTGGGGCCAACGTCCTGACTTTC. Protein sequence: CASIRSIGRKGGPSSGANVLTF. This chain links TRBV10-1 with TRBJ2-6; the D call may be TRBD1 or TRBD2 (6 bases each). The CDR3 is 22 amino acids. Trimming took off 7 bases at V and 0 bases at J, with 31 bases between the two ends. Looked up from germline, CDR1 is WNHNN and CDR2 is SYGVQD (reference sequence).

The chain combines TRBV11-2 with TRBJ2-1, with D perhaps TRBD2 (6 bases). The CDR3 consists of 16 residues. Trimming took off 5 bases at V and 3 bases at J, with 17 bases between the two ends. Germline V gene data show CDR1 as SGHAT and CDR2 as FQNNGV. The CDR3 region is CASSGPGLGFYNEQFF. CDR3 nucleotide sequence: TGTGCCAGCAGCGGACCGGGACTGGGGTTCTACAATGAGCAGTTCTTC.